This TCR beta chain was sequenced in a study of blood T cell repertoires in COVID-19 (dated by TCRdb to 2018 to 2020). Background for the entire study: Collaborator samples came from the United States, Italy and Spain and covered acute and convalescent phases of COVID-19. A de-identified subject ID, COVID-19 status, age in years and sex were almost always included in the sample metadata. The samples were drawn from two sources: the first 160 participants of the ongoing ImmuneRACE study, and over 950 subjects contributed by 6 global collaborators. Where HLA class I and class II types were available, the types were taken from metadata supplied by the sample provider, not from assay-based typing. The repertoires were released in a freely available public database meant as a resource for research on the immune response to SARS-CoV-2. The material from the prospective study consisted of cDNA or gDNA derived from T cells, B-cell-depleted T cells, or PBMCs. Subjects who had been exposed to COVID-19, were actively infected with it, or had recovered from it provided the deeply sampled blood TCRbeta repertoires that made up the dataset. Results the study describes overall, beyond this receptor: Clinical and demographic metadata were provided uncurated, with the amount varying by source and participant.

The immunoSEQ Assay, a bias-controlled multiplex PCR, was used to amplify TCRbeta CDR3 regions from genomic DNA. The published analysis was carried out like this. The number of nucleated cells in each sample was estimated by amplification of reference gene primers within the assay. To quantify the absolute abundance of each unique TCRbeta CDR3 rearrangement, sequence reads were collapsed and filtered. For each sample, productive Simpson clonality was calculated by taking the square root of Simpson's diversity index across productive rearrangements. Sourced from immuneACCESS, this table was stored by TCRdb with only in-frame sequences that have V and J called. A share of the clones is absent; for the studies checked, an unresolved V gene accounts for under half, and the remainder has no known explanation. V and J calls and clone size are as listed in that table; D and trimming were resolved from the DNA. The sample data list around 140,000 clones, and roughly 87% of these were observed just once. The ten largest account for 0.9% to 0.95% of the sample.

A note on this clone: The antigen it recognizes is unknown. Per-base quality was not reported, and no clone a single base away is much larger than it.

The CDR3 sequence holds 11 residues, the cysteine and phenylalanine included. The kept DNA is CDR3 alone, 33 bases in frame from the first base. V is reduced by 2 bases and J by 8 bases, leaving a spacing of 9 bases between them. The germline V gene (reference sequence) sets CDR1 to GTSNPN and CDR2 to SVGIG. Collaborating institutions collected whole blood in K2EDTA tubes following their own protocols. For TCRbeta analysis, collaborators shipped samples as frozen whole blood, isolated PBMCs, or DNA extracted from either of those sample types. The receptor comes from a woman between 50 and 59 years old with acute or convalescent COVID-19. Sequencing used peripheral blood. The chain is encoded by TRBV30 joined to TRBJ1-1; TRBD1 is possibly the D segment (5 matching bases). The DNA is TGTGCCTGGAGTTTGGAGGGGGAAGCTTTCTTT. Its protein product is CAWSLEGEAFF.